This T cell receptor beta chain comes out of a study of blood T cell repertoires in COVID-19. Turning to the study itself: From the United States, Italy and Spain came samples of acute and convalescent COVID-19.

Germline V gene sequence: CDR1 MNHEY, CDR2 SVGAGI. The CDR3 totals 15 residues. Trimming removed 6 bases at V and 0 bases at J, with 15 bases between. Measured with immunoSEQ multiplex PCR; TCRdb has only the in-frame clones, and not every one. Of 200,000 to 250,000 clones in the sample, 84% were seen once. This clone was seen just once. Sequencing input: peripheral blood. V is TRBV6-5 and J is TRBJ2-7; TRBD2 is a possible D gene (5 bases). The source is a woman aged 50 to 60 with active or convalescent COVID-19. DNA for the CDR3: TGTGCCAGCAGCTACGGACTGTCCAGCTCCTACGAGCAGTACTTC. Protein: CASSYGLSSSYEQYF.